The 24 T cell receptor beta chains reported below all come from one sample, sequenced in a study of blood T cells in healthy people across ages. Then a second PCR, running roughly 7 to 11 cycles, was carried out with a sample-barcoded 5' primer and a J-beta primer mix. TCRdb redid the calling of the 5' RACE reads with MiXCR, one entry per CDR3 protein. In the table there are about 970,000 distinct CDR3 sequences, just over 50% of which are singletons. The sample taken for sequencing was blood. The receptors originated from a woman in her sixties in good health.

This clonotype was seen only a few times. The chain combines TRBV28 with TRBJ2-5; no firm D call. This CDR3 has 14 residues. V was pared by 5 bases and J by 1 base, with 11 bases between. Germline-derived CDR1 and CDR2 are MDHEN and SYDVKM. CDR3 sequence: CASSIPEGQETQYF. Here the CDR3 DNA reads TGTGCCAGCAGTATACCGGAAGGCCAAGAGACCCAGTACTTC.

This clonotype was counted between two and nine times. The V call is TRBV7-3, the J call TRBJ1-1, with D hard to call. The germline V and J ends were trimmed by 0 bases and 8 bases, with 13 bases remaining between them. Germline V CDR1 and CDR2: SGHTA, FQGTGA. This CDR3 comprises 14 residues. The CDR3 here is CASSLTRESAEAFF. In nucleotides, the CDR3 is TGTGCCAGCAGCTTAACGAGGGAGTCGGCGGAAGCTTTCTTT.

For this clonotype: A junction end diverges from the germline sequence, so it may reflect a read error. The chain employs TRBV5-6 and TRBJ2-7, with 8 bases identical to TRBD2. The CDR3 totals 14 residues. Germline V gene lookup returns CDR1 SGHDT and CDR2 YYEEEE. The CDR3 loop reads CASSLRGASYEQYF. CDR3 DNA: TGCGCCAGCAGCTTGCGGGGGGCGTCCTACGAGCAGTACTTC.

V and J are TRBV29-1 and TRBJ2-5; maybe TRBD2 (5 bases). Germline V gives CDR1 SQVTM, CDR2 ANQGSEA. The CDR3 loop spans 14 amino acids. The germline V and J ends were trimmed by 2 bases and 3 bases, with 13 bases remaining between them. As DNA, the CDR3 is TGCAGCGTTGAACGGTCCCTAGCTAAAGAGACCCAGTACTTC. Amino acids: CSVERSLAKETQYF.

The V and J genes are TRBV30 and TRBJ2-3, with D maybe TRBD2 (6 bases). V shed 0 bases and J shed 6 bases, with 16 bases lying between them. CDR1 GTSNPN and CDR2 SVGIG come from the germline V gene (reference sequence). The CDR3 loop spans 15 amino acids. The CDR3: CAWSVLQLASDTQYF. The CDR3, as DNA: TGTGCCTGGAGTGTATTGCAGCTAGCGTCCGATACGCAGTATTTT.

The rearrangement links TRBV7-2 to TRBJ1-6; D unclear. Germline V CDR1 and CDR2: SGHTA, FQGNSA. V was shortened by 1 base and J by 7 bases, with 8 bases between the two germline ends. The CDR3 spans 14 residues. The CDR3 protein is CASSLDLGNSPLHF. CDR3 coding DNA: TGTGCCAGCAGCTTAGATCTTGGGAATTCACCCCTCCACTTT.

The chain has TRBV7-2 and TRBJ1-5; D uncertain. Trimming removed 4 bases from V and 9 bases from J, with 10 bases in between. There are 12 residues in the CDR3. Germline CDR1 and CDR2: SGHTA and FQGNSA. The CDR3, as DNA: TGTGCCAGCAGCTCCTACGCGGGGCCCCAGCATTTT. Translation: CASSSYAGPQHF. Based on the CDR3 plus reference TRBV7-2 and TRBJ1-5, the full variable domain is GAGVSQSPSNKVTEKGKDVELRCDPISGHTALYWYRQSLGQGLEFLIYFQGNSAPDKSGLPSDRFSAERTGGSVSTLTIQRTQQEDSAVYLCASSSYAGPQHFGDGTRLSIL.

V is TRBV4-2 and J is TRBJ2-1; possibly TRBD2 for D (6 bases). Looked up from germline, CDR1 is LGHNA and CDR2 is YNFKEQ. The CDR3 loop spans 12 amino acids. The CDR3 DNA reads as TGTGCTGCCGGGACTCCCTACAATGAGCAGTTCTTC. It translates to CAAGTPYNEQFF.

This rearrangement joins TRBV20-1 to TRBJ2-1; possible D gene TRBD1, 6 bases. V lost 4 bases, J lost 14 bases, and 24 bases lay in between. Germline-derived CDR1 and CDR2 are DFQATT and SNEGSKA (reference sequence). The CDR3 spans 14 residues. CDR3 nucleotide sequence: TGCAGTGCTATTGTAACCCAGGGGCCCCGCTCTGAGTTCTTC. This codes for CSAIVTQGPRSEFF.

This clonotype was observed a handful of times. V is TRBV12-3 or TRBV12-4 and J is TRBJ2-5, with D perhaps matching TRBD1 (6 bases). V lost 5 bases to trimming and J lost 2 bases, with 12 bases between them. The CDR3 contains 14 residues. CDR3 amino acids: CASSPRTEQETQYF. Written as DNA, the CDR3 is TGTGCCAGCAGTCCCCGGACAGAGCAAGAGACCCAGTACTTC.

V usage is TRBV15 and J usage is TRBJ2-5; D possibly uses TRBD1 or TRBD2 (5 bases each). The DNA end is more similar to TRBJ2-7, so the J call may be wrong. The CDR3 extends over 17 amino acids. Germline V gives CDR1 LNHNV, CDR2 YYDKDF (reference sequence). This CDR3 is CATSRDWDTTGAYEQYF. For the CDR3, the DNA is TGTGCCACCAGCAGAGATTGGGATACTACCGGGGCGTACGAGCAGTACTTC.

V is TRBV4-1 and J is TRBJ2-7, with 10 nucleotides matching TRBD2. Unmatched junction bases numbered 12, after V lost 0 bases and J lost 1 base. The CDR3 covers 19 residues. CDR1 MGHRA and CDR2 YSYEKL come from the germline V gene. The CDR3 DNA is TGCGCCAGCAGCCAAGAAGGTCATCCTGGGACTAGCGTTTCCTACGAGCAGTACTTC. It is translated as CASSQEGHPGTSVSYEQYF.

This clonotype was counted ten times or more. The chain has TRBV5-1 and TRBJ2-7; D remains ambiguous. This CDR3 has 13 amino acids. The V end lost 5 bases, the J end lost 4 bases, and 13 bases lay between the germline ends. Per germline, CDR1 SGHRS and CDR2 YFSETQ. The CDR3 region has the DNA TGCGCCAGCAGGAGGCAGGAACCTTACGAGCAGTACTTC. This encodes CASRRQEPYEQYF.

In this sample, this clonotype turned up a few times. An end of the junction does not agree with germline; a read error may underlie this. This rearrangement joins TRBV5-1 to TRBJ2-7, with 8 nucleotides matching TRBD1. Germline CDR1 SGHRS, CDR2 YFSETQ. There are 13 residues in the CDR3. The CDR3 here is CASSPGQGNEQYF. The CDR3 region has the DNA TGTGCCAGCAGCCCCGGACAGGGCAACGAGCAGTACTTC.

The chain joins TRBV20-1 to TRBJ2-1; D perhaps matches TRBD1 (6 bases). The ends were cut back, 0 bases at V and 13 bases at J, with 16 bases in the middle. CDR1 is DFQATT and CDR2 is SNEGSKA in the germline V gene (reference sequence). This CDR3 spans 13 amino acids. This chain's CDR3 is CSARDGQSGHQFF. CDR3 nucleotide sequence: TGCAGTGCTAGAGATGGACAATCGGGACATCAGTTCTTC.

This CDR3 reads CASSPYALAGGDTQYF. The CDR3 DNA reads as TGTGCCAGCAGCCCCTACGCCCTAGCGGGAGGCGATACGCAGTATTTT. The V gene is TRBV4-2, the J gene TRBJ2-3; 11 bases match TRBD2. The CDR3 runs 16 residues. The junction had 9 bases not matched to a gene; V was cut back by 4 bases and J by 6 bases. CDR1 LGHNA and CDR2 YNFKEQ come from the germline V gene.

This clonotype was found many times. The chain combines TRBV7-9 with TRBJ2-6, with D hard to call. This CDR3 is 16 amino acids long. V shed 5 bases and J shed 1 base, with 12 bases lying between them. Germline V gives CDR1 SEHNR, CDR2 FQNEAQ (reference sequence). The CDR3 nucleotides read TGTGCCAGCAGCCCTGGCCGCGTATCTGGGGCCAACGTCCTGACTTTC. Protein product: CASSPGRVSGANVLTF.

This clonotype was seen only a few times. This chain joins TRBV6-2 or TRBV6-3 and TRBJ2-1; 8 nucleotides agree with TRBD2. The CDR3 extends over 14 amino acids. The V segment lost 8 bases and the J segment 7 bases; nucleotides outside the gene matches: 10. In germline, CDR1 is MNHEY, CDR2 SVGEGT. DNA for the CDR3: TGTGCCAGCCGAACCGGGAGGGCTTTAAATGAGCAGTTCTTC. Its protein is CASRTGRALNEQFF.

This clonotype has ten or more counts. The chain is built from TRBV7-2 and TRBJ2-3; D is ambiguous. Between the trimmed V and J ends, which lost 0 bases and 2 bases, there was a span of 3 bases. Germline V lookup: CDR1 SGHTA, CDR2 FQGNSA. This CDR3 region has 13 residues. CDR3: CASSLAYTDTQYF. The CDR3, as DNA: TGTGCCAGCAGCTTAGCGTACACAGATACGCAGTATTTT.

This clonotype was counted at least ten times. This rearrangement joins TRBV7-9 to TRBJ1-2, with 9 nucleotides matching TRBD1. V gave up 4 bases and J gave up 5 bases; unmatched junction bases: 8. From germline, CDR1 is SEHNR and CDR2 FQNEAQ (reference sequence). The length of the CDR3 is 15 residues. The CDR3: CASSSTGQGQYGYTF. Written as DNA, the CDR3 is TGTGCCAGCAGCTCGACGGGACAGGGCCAATATGGCTACACCTTC.

The chain recombines TRBV3-1 with TRBJ1-3; 8 bases map to TRBD1. Losses at the gene ends were 3 bases for V and 8 bases for J; bases not matched to a gene: 6. There are 14 residues in the CDR3. From germline, CDR1 is LGHDT and CDR2 YNNKEL (reference sequence). The CDR3: CASSHLDRVDTIYF. The CDR3 DNA follows: TGTGCCAGCAGCCACTTGGACAGGGTTGACACCATATATTTT.

This chain connects TRBV27 to TRBJ1-4; the D gene is possibly TRBD1 (6 bases). Germline CDR1 is MNHEY and CDR2 is SMNVEV (reference sequence). This CDR3 has 15 amino acids. Trimming took off 6 bases at V and 7 bases at J, with 18 bases between the two ends. The DNA for the CDR3 is TGTGCCAGCAGCCCCTTCCCAGGGGTTGGTGAAAAACTGTTTTTT. As protein: CASSPFPGVGEKLFF.

V is TRBV29-1 and J is TRBJ2-1; 13 bases agree with TRBD2. The CDR3 length is 17 residues. Germline-derived CDR1 and CDR2 are SQVTM and ANQGSEA. Trimming cost V 6 bases and J 3 bases; bases outside gene matches: 11. The CDR3 DNA reads as TGCAGCGTCAGGACGACTAGCGGGAGGACCCTCTACAATGAGCAGTTCTTC. Translating it yields CSVRTTSGRTLYNEQFF.

This clonotype came up many times. The gene calls are TRBV7-2 and TRBJ2-7, with unresolved D. Trimming took 5 bases from V and 4 from J, leaving 9 bases between them. This CDR3 is 12 amino acids long. CDR1 is SGHTA, CDR2 FQGNSA, per germline. This chain's CDR3 is CASSPTLYEQYF. The CDR3 DNA reads TGTGCCAGCAGCCCTACATTGTACGAGCAGTACTTC.